The 20 T cell receptor beta chains listed next were all sequenced from one sample in a study of blood T cell repertoires in COVID-19. Repertoires were generated with immunoSEQ multiplex PCR, while TCRdb's copy carries only in-frame clones and drops some. The table lists some 320,000 clones, 90% of them singletons, with 2.6% in the top ten. The sequenced material came from PBMCs or T cells enriched from blood (not recorded which). The receptors shown here come from a man between 60 and 75 years old who had recovered from COVID-19.

This rearrangement joins TRBV11-2 to TRBJ2-1, with 9 bases matching TRBD2. The CDR3 consists of 18 residues. Germline-derived CDR1 and CDR2 are SGHAT and FQNNGV. Trimming cost V 5 bases and J 2 bases; bases outside gene matches: 13. CDR3 residues: CASSVGILAGRTYNEQFF. The CDR3 DNA reads as TGTGCCAGCAGCGTTGGAATCCTAGCGGGACGGACCTACAATGAGCAGTTCTTC.

This chain uses TRBV10-3 with TRBJ2-4; 8 bases are a match to TRBD1. CDR3 length: 14 residues. CDR1 is ENHRY, CDR2 SYGVKD, per germline. The V segment lost 10 bases and the J segment 2 bases; nucleotides outside the gene matches: 7. The DNA for the CDR3 is TGTGCCACGACAGGGGAGTTGTCCAAAAACATTCAGTACTTC. It specifies CATTGELSKNIQYF.

The J gene is TRBJ1-5, the V gene TRBV3-1 (or the pseudogene TRBV3-2), with no clear D. The ends were cut back, 0 bases at V and 4 bases at J, with 7 bases in the middle. CDR3 length: 14 residues. From germline, CDR1 is LGHDT and CDR2 YNNKEL (reference sequence). CDR3 DNA: TGTGCCAGCAGCCAAGATCGCAGGAATCAGCCCCAGCATTTT. It encodes CASSQDRRNQPQHF.

With respect to this clone: This same CDR3 is encoded by further DNA sequences in the sample. This CDR3 reads CASSIRGNTIYF. DNA of the CDR3: TGTGCCAGTAGTATCAGGGGAAACACCATATATTTT. The chain carries TRBV19 and TRBJ1-3; no definite D call. Germline V gene data show CDR1 as LNHDA and CDR2 as SQIVND (reference sequence). This CDR3 is built from 12 residues. V shed 3 bases and J shed 4 bases, with 4 bases lying between them.

The V call is TRBV28, the J call TRBJ2-7; 16 bases match TRBD2. J gave up 3 bases and V 6 bases, and 8 bases lay outside the gene matches. The CDR3 is 17 residues long. Germline loops: CDR1 MDHEN, CDR2 SYDVKM. CDR3 DNA sequence: TGTGCCAGCAGCCGAGGGACTAGCGGGAGGGGAGGCTACGAGCAGTACTTC. Its protein is CASSRGTSGRGGYEQYF.

This clone was detected only once. The chain carries TRBV9 and TRBJ1-5, with no clear D. Germline CDR1 reads SGDLS; CDR2 reads YYNGEE. CDR3 length equals 16 residues. Between the trimmed V and J ends, which lost 2 bases and 4 bases, there was a span of 16 bases. This CDR3 reads CASSVRSNFRNQPQHF. The CDR3 nucleotides read TGTGCCAGCAGCGTCCGGAGTAATTTCCGAAATCAGCCCCAGCATTTT.

The V call is TRBV5-4, the J call TRBJ1-5; 8 bases match TRBD1. Looked up from germline, CDR1 is SGHNT and CDR2 is YYREEE (reference sequence). The CDR3 spans 13 residues. With 4 bases clipped from V and 4 bases from J, the junction kept 1 base outside the gene matches. DNA for the CDR3: TGTGCCAGCAGCCGGGACAGGAATCAGCCCCAGCATTTT. Amino acids: CASSRDRNQPQHF.

On this clone: This sample includes further DNA sequences coding for the same CDR3. The chain employs TRBV5-1 and TRBJ2-1, with 14 positions matching TRBD2. Germline V gene sequence: CDR1 SGHRS, CDR2 YFSETQ. The CDR3 spans 15 residues. The J segment lost 7 bases and the V segment lost 3 bases, leaving 3 bases of the junction unmatched. CDR3 DNA sequence: TGCGCCAGCAGCTCGGGACTAGCGGGAGAGAATGAGCAGTTCTTC. It yields the protein CASSSGLAGENEQFF.

This rearrangement joins TRBV18 to TRBJ1-1, with TRBD1 matching 7 bases. CDR3 length equals 14 residues. Per the germline V gene, CDR1 is KGHSH and CDR2 is LQKENI. The J segment lost 4 bases and the V segment lost 3 bases, leaving 5 bases of the junction unmatched. The CDR3 DNA sequence: TGTGCCAGCTCACCGACAGGGATTGTCACTGAAGCTTTCTTT. It is translated as CASSPTGIVTEAFF.

V usage is TRBV5-6 and J usage is TRBJ2-3; perhaps TRBD1 as D (6 bases). Deletions cut 6 bases from V and 2 bases from J, with 16 bases between. The length of the CDR3 is 15 residues. Germline assignment: CDR1 SGHDT and CDR2 YYEEEE. CDR3 region: CASTNGQIHTDTQYF. For the CDR3, the DNA is TGTGCCAGCACCAATGGACAGATCCACACAGATACGCAGTATTTT.

This chain uses TRBV7-9 with TRBJ2-7, with unresolved D. This CDR3 comprises 12 residues. Trimming left V 3 bases short and J 2 bases short, with 5 bases between. The germline gives CDR1 SEHNR, CDR2 FQNEAQ (reference sequence). The CDR3 coding sequence is TGTGCCAGCAGCTTGGCAGCCTACGAGCAGTACTTC. Translating gives CASSLAAYEQYF.

The V call is TRBV4-1, the J call TRBJ2-3, with 8 bases fitting TRBD1. The CDR3 has 16 amino acids. In germline, CDR1 is MGHRA, CDR2 YSYEKL. Trimming took 1 base from V and 5 from J; bases not matched to a gene: 8. The CDR3 nucleotides read TGCGCCAGCAGCCAAGCTGGACAGGGTGTCGAAGATACGCAGTATTTT. Translated, it gives CASSQAGQGVEDTQYF.

The gene calls are TRBV7-6 and TRBJ2-1; TRBD2 might be the D (6 bases). Germline CDR1 SGHVS, CDR2 FNYEAQ. The CDR3 sequence is 14 residues long. V gave up 6 bases and J gave up 7 bases, with 16 bases separating them. The CDR3, as DNA: TGTGCCAGCAGTTGGACCGGGAGTCGAAATGAGCAGTTCTTC. Translated, it gives CASSWTGSRNEQFF.

The V and J genes are TRBV23-1 and TRBJ1-6, with 7 positions matching TRBD1. TRBV23-1 has ORF status, its function being uncertain. This CDR3 has 19 amino acids. Trimming at V came to 3 bases and at J to 0 bases, leaving 11 bases not matched to a gene. CDR3 loop: CASSHSDRDRGSYNSPLHF. In DNA, the CDR3 is TGCGCCAGCAGTCACTCTGACAGGGATAGAGGCTCCTATAATTCACCCCTCCACTTT.

The V and J genes are TRBV24-1 and TRBJ1-4, with unresolved D. The V and J ends lost 3 bases and 8 bases respectively, with 15 bases between them. CDR3 length equals 15 residues. CDR1 is KGHDR, CDR2 SFDVKD, per germline. CDR3 loop: CATSDTDGRREKLFF. CDR3 bases: TGTGCCACCAGTGATACGGACGGGCGGAGGGAAAAACTGTTTTTT.

The rearrangement uses TRBV29-1 and TRBJ1-1; maybe TRBD1 (5 bases). CDR3 length equals 18 residues. Germline V gives CDR1 SQVTM, CDR2 ANQGSEA. Deletions cut 4 bases from V and 0 bases from J, with 24 bases between. The CDR3 DNA sequence: TGCAGCGTTGGGACCAAAGCGATGGCAGGGATCATGAACACTGAAGCTTTCTTT. Translating it yields CSVGTKAMAGIMNTEAFF.

V usage is TRBV4-2 and J usage is TRBJ2-5; 10 bases fit TRBD1. The V gene's germline CDR1 is LGHNA and CDR2 YNFKEQ. The CDR3 covers 17 residues. Losses at the gene ends were 1 base for V and 1 base for J; bases not matched to a gene: 6. CDR3 protein: CASSQGGTGAPQETQYF. The CDR3 coding sequence is TGTGCCAGCAGCCAAGGGGGGACAGGGGCCCCCCAAGAGACCCAGTACTTC.

The gene calls are TRBV13 and TRBJ2-3; 8 bases map to TRBD2. The V segment lost 5 bases and the J segment 9 bases; nucleotides outside the gene matches: 4. Germline CDR1 is PRHDT and CDR2 is FYEKMQ (reference sequence). This CDR3 spans 12 amino acids. CDR3 coding DNA: TGTGCCAGCAGCCTTGGACTAGCCACGCAGTATTTT. This codes for CASSLGLATQYF.

The V call is TRBV5-1, the J call TRBJ2-3; 12 bases match TRBD2. The CDR3 is 15 residues long. Looked up from germline, CDR1 is SGHRS and CDR2 is YFSETQ. Trimming took 6 bases from V and 6 from J; bases not matched to a gene: 8. CDR3 nucleotide sequence: TGCGCCAGCACTGGGACTAGCGGGTCTTGGGATACGCAGTATTTT. Its protein is CASTGTSGSWDTQYF.

The rearrangement joins TRBV6-5 to TRBJ1-6, with 8 positions matching TRBD1. This CDR3 contains 15 residues. CDR1 and CDR2 from the germline V gene are MNHEY and SVGAGI. After removal of 6 bases from V and 7 bases from J, the junction contained 8 bases not matched to a gene. CDR3 nucleotides: TGTGCCAGCAGACCTGACAGGGGAAGGAATTCACCCCTCCACTTT. Amino acid sequence: CASRPDRGRNSPLHF.